The 8 T cell receptor beta chains below all came from one sample that was sequenced in a study of shared T cell receptors in the human thymus (dated by TCRdb to the early 2020s). Library method: the immunoSEQ multiplex PCR assay. What TCRdb holds here is the immuneACCESS table cut down to in-frame rearrangements. Part of the clones is not present; checked against another copy, under half of the missing clones reflect an unresolved V gene, and the others are unexplained. A total of more than 550,000 clones appear in this sample, around 87% of them only once. Approximately 0.0097% of the sample is in the top ten clones. The data also belong to a second study, concerning human thymus T cells.

Sequencing input: thymocytes. Receptor source: a boy less than two years old with a congenital heart defect. Donor details come from another sample of the same person, matched by shared clones.

V usage is TRBV5-8 and J usage is TRBJ1-4; maybe TRBD1 (6 bases). From germline, CDR1 is SGHTS and CDR2 YDEGEE. CDR3 length: 14 amino acids. V was cut by 3 bases and J by 4 bases, with 10 bases left in between. The CDR3 nucleotides are TGTGCCAGCAGCTCAGTACAGGGTAATGAAAAACTGTTTTTT. Encoded protein: CASSSVQGNEKLFF.

The chain is built from TRBV7-2 and TRBJ1-6; a weak D match, TRBD1 (5 bases). Germline CDR1 SGHTA, CDR2 FQGNSA. Trimming removed 6 bases at V and 10 bases at J, with 19 bases between. The CDR3 length is 15 residues. CDR3 nucleotide sequence: TGTGCCAGCAGATTGGGGGGACGGTGGGGGTCACCCCTCCACTTT. This sequence encodes CASRLGGRWGSPLHF. Drawing the rest from reference TRBV7-2 and TRBJ1-6, the complete variable domain is GAGVSQSPSNKVTEKGKDVELRCDPISGHTALYWYRQSLGQGLEFLIYFQGNSAPDKSGLPSDRFSAERTGGSVSTLTIQRTQQEDSAVYLCASRLGGRWGSPLHFGNGTRLTVT.

This chain connects TRBV4-3 to TRBJ2-1, with 7 bases identical to TRBD2. The trim removed 0 bases at V and 6 bases at J, leaving 11 bases unmatched. This CDR3 region has 17 residues. CDR1 is LGHNA, CDR2 YSLEER, per germline. This CDR3 is CASSQEGPQREINEQFF. CDR3 sequence (DNA): TGCGCCAGCAGCCAAGAAGGGCCCCAGCGGGAAATCAATGAGCAGTTCTTC.

The rearrangement links TRBV15 to TRBJ2-1, with D maybe TRBD1 (7 bases). Germline V gene lookup returns CDR1 LNHNV and CDR2 YYDKDF (reference sequence). V was cut by 1 base and J by 2 bases, with 18 bases left in between. The CDR3 runs to 18 residues. The CDR3 reads CATSRVDRVGLPYNEQFF. CDR3 DNA sequence: TGTGCCACCAGCAGAGTAGACAGGGTGGGACTCCCCTACAATGAGCAGTTCTTC.

This clone was detected only a few times. This rearrangement joins TRBV2 to TRBJ2-5, with D perhaps TRBD2 (6 bases). CDR1 and CDR2 from the germline V gene are SNHLY and FYNNEI. The V end was cut by 2 bases, the J end by 5 bases, with 9 bases between. The CDR3 covers 13 residues. CDR3 loop: CASSETGSETQYF. CDR3 DNA sequence: TGTGCCAGCAGTGAAACCGGGAGTGAGACCCAGTACTTC.

The chain couples TRBV5-4 to TRBJ2-1; D uncertain. The ends were cut back, 1 base at V and 0 bases at J, with 8 bases in the middle. From germline, CDR1 is SGHNT and CDR2 YYREEE (reference sequence). The CDR3 is 15 amino acids. In DNA form, the CDR3 reads TGTGCCAGCAGCTTGAAGCTAGACTCCTACAATGAGCAGTTCTTC. It yields the protein CASSLKLDSYNEQFF.

This chain uses TRBV19 with TRBJ2-3; 9 bases are shared with TRBD2. The CDR3 has 15 residues. V lost 3 bases to trimming and J lost 3 bases; unmatched junction nucleotides: 4. The germline V gene has CDR1 LNHDA and CDR2 SQIVND (reference sequence). CDR3 bases: TGTGCCAGTAGTATTCGGCGGGAGGGGACAGATACGCAGTATTTT. Translation: CASSIRREGTDTQYF.

The rearrangement links TRBV5-1 to TRBJ1-4; 7 bases match TRBD1. CDR3 length: 15 amino acids. V lost 2 bases, J lost 4 bases, and 5 bases stayed unmatched. The V gene's germline CDR1 is SGHRS and CDR2 YFSETQ. This chain's CDR3 is CASSLAGGNNEKLFF. In DNA form, the CDR3 reads TGCGCCAGCAGCTTAGCAGGGGGAAATAATGAAAAACTGTTTTTT. Drawing the rest from reference TRBV5-1 and TRBJ1-4, the complete variable domain is KAGVTQTPRYLIKTRGQQVTLSCSPISGHRSVSWYQQTPGQGLQFLFEYFSETQRNKGNFPGRFSGRQFSNSRSEMNVSTLELGDSALYLCASSLAGGNNEKLFFGSGTQLSVL.